Below, 22 T cell receptor beta chains from the same sample are listed, as sequenced in a study of B cell selection in AIRE deficiency. The method was immunoSEQ multiplex PCR; TCRdb's version includes in-frame clones alone and lacks a portion of them. The repertoire includes around 24,000 clones, approximately 96% of them detected once, and roughly 0.16% sits in the top ten. The sorted conventional CD4 T cells were gated as CD4+CD127+. Sequenced input: CD4+CD127+ conventional T cells sorted from PBMCs. Receptors originate from a human donor in good health.

Comments on this clone: The junction departs from the called germline gene at one end, perhaps through a read error. The chain links TRBV10-3 to TRBJ2-5; 7 positions agree with TRBD2. The CDR3 totals 14 residues. The germline gives CDR1 ENHRY, CDR2 SYGVKD. CDR3 coding DNA: TGTGCCATCAGTGATGGACTCTCCGCCGGGGGGTTAAACTTC. Protein sequence: CAISDGLSAGGLNF.

The rearrangement uses TRBV5-5 and TRBJ1-1; unclear D gene. The CDR3 is made up of 13 amino acids. V was cut by 2 bases and J by 1 base, with 6 bases left in between. The germline V gene encodes CDR1 SGHKS and CDR2 YYEKEE (reference sequence). The CDR3 coding sequence is TGTGCCAGCAGCTTACGGGGGAACACTGAAGCTTTCTTT. Its protein product is CASSLRGNTEAFF.

The rearrangement links TRBV7-2 to TRBJ1-1; 9 positions agree with TRBD1. V was pared by 10 bases and J by 2 bases, with 8 bases of the junction left unmatched. The germline V gene encodes CDR1 SGHTA and CDR2 FQGNSA. There are 14 residues in the CDR3. The CDR3 DNA follows: TGTGCCACCCAACGGGACAGGGTCAACACTGAAGCTTTCTTT. Its protein is CATQRDRVNTEAFF.

The CDR3 DNA reads TGTGCCAGCAGCTCGGACGGGGGCGGCTACACCTTC. This sequence encodes CASSSDGGGYTF. The chain recombines TRBV7-2 with TRBJ1-2; D might be TRBD1 (6 bases). Germline lookup yields CDR1 SGHTA and CDR2 FQGNSA. CDR3 length: 12 amino acids. V lost 4 bases to trimming and J lost 8 bases, with 11 bases between them.

The chain recombines TRBV18 with TRBJ2-1, with D perhaps TRBD2 (5 bases). Germline V gene lookup returns CDR1 KGHSH and CDR2 LQKENI. This CDR3 is 14 amino acids long. Deletions cut 3 bases from V and 5 bases from J, with 11 bases between. CDR3 sequence reads: CASSPPTRNNEQFF. As DNA, the CDR3 is TGTGCCAGCTCACCCCCTACTAGAAACAATGAGCAGTTCTTC.

The chain is built from TRBV19 and TRBJ2-4, with a weak D call TRBD1 (5 bases). The CDR3 totals 14 residues. Germline V lookup: CDR1 LNHDA, CDR2 SQIVND (reference sequence). The V end was cut by 7 bases, the J end by 1 base, with 11 bases between. CDR3 sequence: CASTSKGAKNIQYF. The CDR3 DNA reads as TGTGCCAGTACTTCCAAGGGGGCCAAAAACATTCAGTACTTC.

The CDR3 loop is CASSPDRHQPQHF. As DNA, the CDR3 is TGTGCCAGCTCACCGGACAGACATCAGCCCCAGCATTTT. The V and J genes are TRBV18 and TRBJ1-5, with D possibly matching TRBD1 (6 bases). Germline CDR1 and CDR2: KGHSH and LQKENI. This CDR3 comprises 13 residues. V dropped 3 bases and J dropped 5 bases, with 8 bases sitting between them.

This clone was seen only once. Other DNA sequences in this specimen translate into the identical CDR3. The rearrangement joins TRBV6-1 to TRBJ1-1; 7 bases line up with TRBD1. Germline V gene lookup returns CDR1 MNHNS and CDR2 SASEGT. The CDR3 runs to 14 residues. J gave up 2 bases and V 6 bases, and 6 bases lay outside the gene matches. CDR3 sequence reads: CASRHGQENTEAFF. The CDR3 nucleotides are TGTGCCAGCAGACACGGACAGGAAAACACTGAAGCTTTCTTT.

This clone showed up just once. The J gene is TRBJ2-6, the V gene TRBV30, with a possible D match to TRBD1 (6 bases). The CDR3 sequence is 12 residues long. V shed 3 bases and J shed 9 bases, with 9 bases lying between them. Per germline, CDR1 GTSNPN and CDR2 SVGIG (reference sequence). CDR3 bases: TGTGCCTGGAGGCCGGACAGCAACGTCCTGACTTTC. Translating gives CAWRPDSNVLTF.

The V gene is TRBV5-1, the J gene TRBJ2-2, with 9 bases fitting TRBD2. CDR3 length: 16 amino acids. The trim removed 2 bases at V and 1 base at J, leaving 3 bases unmatched. Germline V gene lookup returns CDR1 SGHRS and CDR2 YFSETQ. The CDR3 is CASSLPTSGNTGELFF. The CDR3 DNA sequence: TGCGCCAGCAGCTTACCGACTAGCGGGAACACCGGGGAGCTGTTTTTT.

The gene calls are TRBV11-2 and TRBJ1-5; TRBD1 agrees at 10 bases. The CDR3 is made up of 14 amino acids. Per germline, CDR1 SGHAT and CDR2 FQNNGV. After removal of 6 bases from V and 6 bases from J, the junction contained 5 bases not matched to a gene. The CDR3: CASSLDRGLQPQHF. CDR3 DNA: TGTGCCAGCAGTCTAGACAGGGGGCTTCAGCCCCAGCATTTT. Full variable domain (missing parts from reference TRBV11-2 and TRBJ1-5): EAGVAQSPRYKIIEKRQSVAFWCNPISGHATLYWYQQILGQGPKLLIQFQNNGVVDDSQLPKDRFSAERLKGVDSTLKIQPAKLEDSAVYLCASSLDRGLQPQHFGDGTRLSIL.

This sequence joins TRBV2 and TRBJ2-7; the D gene is possibly TRBD1 (6 bases). V lost 6 bases and J lost 6, with 9 bases in between. This CDR3 has 11 amino acids. Germline V lookup: CDR1 SNHLY, CDR2 FYNNEI. The CDR3 here is CASRSRGEQYF. In DNA form, the CDR3 reads TGTGCCAGCAGGAGCAGGGGCGAGCAGTACTTC.

The CDR3 loop reads CASSPDSSGNTIYF. CDR3 nucleotide sequence: TGCGCCAGCAGCCCGGACAGTTCCGGAAACACCATATATTTT. This chain joins TRBV5-1 and TRBJ1-3; D possibly corresponds to TRBD1 (6 bases). Trimming cost V 4 bases and J 4 bases, with 12 bases left between them. CDR1 and CDR2 (germline): SGHRS, YFSETQ. The CDR3 runs 14 residues.

This chain connects TRBV7-9 to TRBJ1-1; 8 positions agree with TRBD1. The germline V gene encodes CDR1 SEHNR and CDR2 FQNEAQ (reference sequence). The CDR3 consists of 15 residues. The V segment lost 4 bases and the J segment 1 base; nucleotides outside the gene matches: 5. The CDR3 here is CASSSPGTGNTEAFF. DNA of the CDR3: TGTGCCAGCAGCTCCCCCGGGACAGGGAACACTGAAGCTTTCTTT.

The gene calls are TRBV2 and TRBJ2-3, with D unresolved. V was clipped by 7 bases and J by 6 bases, with 5 bases between them. The CDR3 length is 10 residues. The germline gives CDR1 SNHLY, CDR2 FYNNEI. The DNA for the CDR3 is TGTGCCAGCAAAACGGATACGCAGTATTTT. Its protein is CASKTDTQYF.

The rearrangement uses TRBV11-1 and TRBJ1-1, with D unclear. The V gene's germline CDR1 is SGHAT and CDR2 FQDESV (reference sequence). Trimming took off 3 bases at V and 2 bases at J, with 7 bases between the two ends. CDR3 length equals 13 residues. CDR3 residues: CASSLSLNTEAFF. As DNA, the CDR3 is TGTGCCAGCAGCTTGAGTCTTAACACTGAAGCTTTCTTT.

The V and J genes are TRBV7-2 and TRBJ1-3; D possibly corresponds to TRBD1 (5 bases). Trimming stripped 4 bases from V and 2 bases from J, with 12 bases between. CDR3 length equals 15 residues. Germline CDR1 reads SGHTA; CDR2 reads FQGNSA. CDR3 bases: TGTGCCAGCAGCTCTCGACAGTCCCCTGGAAACACCATATATTTT. Its translation is CASSSRQSPGNTIYF.

The gene calls are TRBV18 and TRBJ2-7, with 7 bases that match TRBD2. J was trimmed by 3 bases and V by 0 bases; bases with no gene match: 11. This CDR3 region has 17 residues. Germline CDR1 and CDR2: KGHSH and LQKENI. The CDR3: CASSPPPSLSGGYEQYF. Written as DNA, the CDR3 is TGTGCCAGCTCACCACCCCCGAGTCTTTCGGGAGGCTACGAGCAGTACTTC.

The chain recombines TRBV5-1 with TRBJ1-2, with 7 bases lining up with TRBD1. Germline V gene lookup returns CDR1 SGHRS and CDR2 YFSETQ. After removal of 0 bases from V and 4 bases from J, the junction contained 3 bases not matched to a gene. CDR3 size: 14 residues. CDR3 sequence (DNA): TGCGCCAGCAGCTTGGGGGGGACAGCCTATGGCTACACCTTC. Translated: CASSLGGTAYGYTF.

V and J are TRBV19 and TRBJ1-5, with 7 bases lining up with TRBD1. J lost 5 bases, V lost 6 bases, and 10 bases had no gene match. Per germline, CDR1 LNHDA and CDR2 SQIVND (reference sequence). This CDR3 has 15 amino acids. The CDR3 sequence: CASSYPGGDHQPQHF. The DNA for the CDR3 is TGTGCCAGTAGCTATCCAGGGGGGGACCATCAGCCCCAGCATTTT.

The chain carries TRBV19 and TRBJ2-7, with D uncertain. CDR1 LNHDA and CDR2 SQIVND come from the germline V gene (reference sequence). The length of the CDR3 is 13 residues. Trimming took off 3 bases at V and 3 bases at J, with 9 bases between the two ends. The CDR3 here is CASSIPGHYEQYF. The CDR3 coding sequence is TGTGCCAGTAGTATCCCGGGTCACTACGAGCAGTACTTC.

The rearrangement uses TRBV5-5 and TRBJ2-3; 9 bases agree with TRBD1. The CDR3 is 16 residues long. V lost 4 bases, J lost 3 bases, and 9 bases stayed unmatched. CDR1 and CDR2 (germline): SGHKS, YYEKEE (reference sequence). The CDR3 is CASSGGTGWKTDTQYF. The CDR3 DNA is TGTGCCAGCAGCGGCGGGACAGGGTGGAAGACAGATACGCAGTATTTT. Variable domain in full (rest from reference TRBV5-5 and TRBJ2-3): DAGVTQSPTHLIKTRGQQVTLRCSPISGHKSVSWYQQVLGQGPQFIFQYYEKEERGRGNFPDRFSARQFPNYSSELNVNALLLGDSALYLCASSGGTGWKTDTQYFGPGTRLTVL.